Listed here is a single T cell receptor beta chain. Its antigen remains unidentified. This entry belongs to a study of Tregs in tolerant kidney transplant recipients. Study at large: Mixed chimerism was transient after nonmyeloablative marrow transplants from related graft donors. Study conclusions and caveats: The small number of patients limits these findings pending further validation. In tolerant patients, donor-specific Tregs outgrew total Tregs, suggesting antigen-driven expansion.

The CDR3 is 9 residues long. CDR1 is DFQATT and CDR2 is SNEGSKA in the germline V gene (reference sequence). V was pared by 6 bases and J by 16 bases, with 12 bases between. Clones were read by immunoSEQ multiplex PCR, and TCRdb kept only the in-frame ones, dropping some. Here the sample spans roughly 99,000 clones, roughly 93% being singletons. CD4+CD25+CD127- Tregs, CD4+CD25- non-Tregs, CD4 and CD8 cells were sorted. The source is a human donor who received a combined kidney and bone marrow transplant. The specimen was CD4+ T cells from blood, collected before the transplant. The V gene is TRBV20-1, the J gene TRBJ1-4, with TRBD1 as a possible D gene (5 bases). This chain's CDR3 is CSARDSPFF. Written as DNA, the CDR3 is TGCAGTGCCCGGGACTCCCCGTTTTTT.